Listed below are T cell receptor beta chains from one sample, sequenced in a study of blood T cell repertoires in COVID-19. This table comes from immunoSEQ multiplex PCR, and its TCRdb copy is limited to in-frame clones, with some not included. This repertoire shows 150,000 to 200,000 clones, 85% to 90% found once; its top ten account for approximately 18%. The sample taken for sequencing was peripheral blood. All receptors derive from a person aged 70 to 80 with COVID-19, enrolled during active disease. Each CDR3 is given with its conserved first and last residue. Fields, in order: J gene, V gene, CDR3 length, clone size, D gene, CDR3 protein, CDR3 DNA. The D gene is left open where the match is weak. Some rows mark clone size as missing; the rest say once, few, many or name a class of expanded clone.

j_gene: TRBJ2-5
v_gene: TRBV20-1
len: 11
abundance: -
d_gene: -
CDR3aa: CSAEAQETQYF
CDR3nt: TGCAGTGCTGAGGCTCAAGAGACCCAGTACTTC

j_gene: TRBJ1-2
v_gene: TRBV6-5
len: 15
abundance: -
d_gene: TRBD1
CDR3aa: CASSYSSRGLRGYTF
CDR3nt: TGTGCCAGCAGTTACTCGAGCAGGGGGCTGCGGGGCTACACCTTC

j_gene: TRBJ2-3
v_gene: TRBV28
len: 15
abundance: -
d_gene: TRBD2
CDR3aa: CASFTSGRAGDTQYF
CDR3nt: TGTGCCAGTTTCACTAGCGGGAGGGCGGGAGATACGCAGTATTTT

j_gene: TRBJ2-1
v_gene: TRBV4-3
len: 16
abundance: -
d_gene: TRBD2
CDR3aa: CASSQALAGGVNEQFF
CDR3nt: TGCGCCAGCAGCCAAGCACTAGCGGGAGGGGTGAATGAGCAGTTCTTC

j_gene: TRBJ2-5
v_gene: TRBV4-3
len: 13
abundance: -
d_gene: -
CDR3aa: CASSRRGSETQYF
CDR3nt: TGCGCCAGCAGCCGGCGAGGGTCCGAGACCCAGTACTTC

j_gene: TRBJ2-7
v_gene: TRBV6-2/TRBV6-3
len: 14
abundance: -
d_gene: TRBD1
CDR3aa: CASSLKDRYYEQYF
CDR3nt: TGTGCCAGCAGCCTTAAGGACAGGTACTACGAGCAGTACTTC

j_gene: TRBJ1-1
v_gene: TRBV9
len: 17
abundance: -
d_gene: TRBD1
CDR3aa: CASSVEGARGLSTEAFF
CDR3nt: TGTGCCAGCAGCGTAGAGGGGGCCAGGGGTCTGAGCACTGAAGCTTTCTTT

j_gene: TRBJ2-5
v_gene: TRBV11-2
len: 17
abundance: -
d_gene: -
CDR3aa: CASSFLPTTIDEETQYF
CDR3nt: TGTGCCAGCAGCTTCTTGCCGACTACGATTGACGAAGAGACCCAGTACTTC

j_gene: TRBJ1-5
v_gene: TRBV5-8
len: 15
abundance: -
d_gene: TRBD1
CDR3aa: CASSITGTENQPQHF
CDR3nt: TGTGCCAGCAGCATAACCGGGACAGAGAATCAGCCCCAGCATTTT

j_gene: TRBJ2-1
v_gene: TRBV7-2
len: 15
abundance: -
d_gene: TRBD2
CDR3aa: CASSLALAGGYEQFF
CDR3nt: TGTGCCAGCAGCTTAGCACTAGCGGGGGGGTATGAGCAGTTCTTC

j_gene: TRBJ1-4
v_gene: TRBV4-3
len: 15
abundance: -
d_gene: -
CDR3aa: CASSQDLGDEEKLFF
CDR3nt: TGCGCCAGCAGCCAAGACCTCGGGGATGAGGAAAAACTGTTTTTT

j_gene: TRBJ2-1
v_gene: TRBV11-3
len: 17
abundance: -
d_gene: -
CDR3aa: CASSLAADPVDGNEQFF
CDR3nt: TGTGCCAGCAGCTTAGCAGCAGACCCTGTCGACGGGAATGAGCAGTTCTTC

j_gene: TRBJ1-5
v_gene: TRBV28
len: 16
abundance: -
d_gene: TRBD1
CDR3aa: CASSLQGAGVDQPQHF
CDR3nt: TGTGCCAGCAGTTTACAGGGGGCGGGAGTGGATCAGCCCCAGCATTTT

j_gene: TRBJ2-2
v_gene: TRBV4-3
len: 14
abundance: -
d_gene: -
CDR3aa: CASSRDTYTGELFF
CDR3nt: TGCGCCAGCAGCCGCGACACGTACACCGGGGAGCTGTTTTTT

j_gene: TRBJ2-2
v_gene: TRBV2
len: 13
abundance: -
d_gene: -
CDR3aa: CASSSRGGGELFF
CDR3nt: TGTGCCAGCAGTAGCAGGGGTGGCGGGGAGCTGTTTTTT

j_gene: TRBJ2-7
v_gene: TRBV27
len: 13
abundance: -
d_gene: TRBD1
CDR3aa: CASSRDRALEQYF
CDR3nt: TGTGCCAGCAGCCGGGACAGGGCTCTCGAGCAGTACTTC

j_gene: TRBJ1-3
v_gene: TRBV27
len: 11
abundance: once
d_gene: -
CDR3aa: CASRERGTIYF
CDR3nt: TGTGCCAGCAGAGAAAGGGGCACCATATATTTT

j_gene: TRBJ1-2
v_gene: TRBV29-1
len: 13
abundance: -
d_gene: -
CDR3aa: CSVEDKNNYGYTF
CDR3nt: TGCAGCGTTGAGGACAAAAACAACTATGGCTACACCTTC

j_gene: TRBJ1-1
v_gene: TRBV19
len: 15
abundance: few
d_gene: TRBD1
CDR3aa: CASSAWGSGGTEAFF
CDR3nt: TGTGCCAGTAGTGCATGGGGCTCAGGGGGAACTGAAGCTTTCTTT

j_gene: TRBJ1-3
v_gene: TRBV29-1
len: 12
abundance: -
d_gene: TRBD1
CDR3aa: CSVDTGANTIYF
CDR3nt: TGCAGCGTTGACACAGGGGCAAACACCATATATTTT

j_gene: TRBJ1-5
v_gene: TRBV30
len: 13
abundance: -
d_gene: -
CDR3aa: CAWSGSSNQPQHF
CDR3nt: TGTGCCTGGTCCGGGAGTAGCAATCAGCCCCAGCATTTT

j_gene: TRBJ1-2
v_gene: TRBV7-9
len: 14
abundance: -
d_gene: TRBD1
CDR3aa: CATDGTGTGSGYTF
CDR3nt: TGTGCCACCGACGGGACCGGGACAGGGAGCGGCTACACCTTC

j_gene: TRBJ2-5
v_gene: TRBV15
len: 13
abundance: -
d_gene: TRBD1
CDR3aa: CATSAQDRATQYF
CDR3nt: TGTGCCACCAGCGCCCAGGACAGGGCGACCCAGTACTTC

j_gene: TRBJ2-3
v_gene: TRBV7-6
len: 16
abundance: -
d_gene: TRBD2
CDR3aa: CASSQAMGGSTDTQYF
CDR3nt: TGTGCCAGCAGCCAAGCGATGGGGGGGAGCACAGATACGCAGTATTTT

j_gene: TRBJ1-1
v_gene: TRBV28
len: 14
abundance: -
d_gene: -
CDR3aa: CASRLGGLNTEAFF
CDR3nt: TGTGCCAGCAGGCTCGGGGGGCTGAACACTGAAGCTTTCTTT

j_gene: TRBJ2-3
v_gene: TRBV27
len: 16
abundance: -
d_gene: TRBD2
CDR3aa: CASSVLAAKGTDTQYF
CDR3nt: TGTGCCAGCAGTGTACTAGCGGCCAAAGGCACAGATACGCAGTATTTT

j_gene: TRBJ2-1
v_gene: TRBV14
len: 14
abundance: -
d_gene: TRBD1
CDR3aa: CASSQLTGGNEQFF
CDR3nt: TGTGCCAGCAGCCAGCTAACAGGGGGCAATGAGCAGTTCTTC

j_gene: TRBJ1-5
v_gene: TRBV19
len: 15
abundance: -
d_gene: -
CDR3aa: CASSTQGISNQPQHF
CDR3nt: TGTGCCAGTAGCACACAGGGAATTAGCAATCAGCCCCAGCATTTT

j_gene: TRBJ2-7
v_gene: TRBV7-2
len: 16
abundance: -
d_gene: TRBD2
CDR3aa: CASSLVLGGRRYEQYF
CDR3nt: TGTGCCAGCAGCTTAGTCTTGGGCGGGAGGCGTTACGAGCAGTACTTC

j_gene: TRBJ2-5
v_gene: TRBV7-9
len: 15
abundance: few
d_gene: -
CDR3aa: CASSLRAGYQETQYF
CDR3nt: TGTGCCAGCAGCTTACGAGCGGGCTACCAAGAGACCCAGTACTTC

j_gene: TRBJ1-5
v_gene: TRBV6-5
len: 13
abundance: -
d_gene: -
CDR3aa: CASSSRRGQPQHF
CDR3nt: TGTGCCAGCAGTTCACGCAGGGGTCAGCCCCAGCATTTT

j_gene: TRBJ1-6
v_gene: TRBV14
len: 17
abundance: -
d_gene: TRBD1
CDR3aa: CASSQAGTGRFGSPLHF
CDR3nt: TGTGCCAGCAGCCAAGCAGGGACAGGTCGTTTTGGATCACCCCTCCACTTT

j_gene: TRBJ1-4
v_gene: TRBV5-5
len: 15
abundance: -
d_gene: -
CDR3aa: CASSGGTFWEEKLFF
CDR3nt: TGTGCCAGCAGCGGCGGGACTTTTTGGGAAGAAAAACTGTTTTTT

j_gene: TRBJ2-7
v_gene: TRBV29-1
len: 11
abundance: -
d_gene: TRBD2
CDR3aa: CSGGLADEQYF
CDR3nt: TGCAGCGGGGGACTAGCGGACGAGCAGTACTTC

j_gene: TRBJ1-2
v_gene: TRBV28
len: 17
abundance: -
d_gene: TRBD1
CDR3aa: CASSPRLASRDRELYTF
CDR3nt: TGTGCCAGCAGTCCTCGCCTCGCTTCTCGGGACAGGGAGTTGTACACCTTC

j_gene: TRBJ1-2
v_gene: TRBV4-1
len: 16
abundance: -
d_gene: TRBD1
CDR3aa: CASGLFPGQGNYGYTF
CDR3nt: TGCGCCAGCGGCCTCTTTCCGGGACAGGGGAACTATGGCTACACCTTC

j_gene: TRBJ1-2
v_gene: TRBV6-2/TRBV6-3
len: 12
abundance: -
d_gene: -
CDR3aa: CASSYPEQGYTF
CDR3nt: TGTGCCAGCAGTTACCCGGAGCAGGGTTACACCTTC

j_gene: TRBJ1-2
v_gene: TRBV20-1
len: 10
abundance: -
d_gene: -
CDR3aa: CSASTHGYTF
CDR3nt: TGCAGTGCTTCGACTCATGGCTACACCTTC